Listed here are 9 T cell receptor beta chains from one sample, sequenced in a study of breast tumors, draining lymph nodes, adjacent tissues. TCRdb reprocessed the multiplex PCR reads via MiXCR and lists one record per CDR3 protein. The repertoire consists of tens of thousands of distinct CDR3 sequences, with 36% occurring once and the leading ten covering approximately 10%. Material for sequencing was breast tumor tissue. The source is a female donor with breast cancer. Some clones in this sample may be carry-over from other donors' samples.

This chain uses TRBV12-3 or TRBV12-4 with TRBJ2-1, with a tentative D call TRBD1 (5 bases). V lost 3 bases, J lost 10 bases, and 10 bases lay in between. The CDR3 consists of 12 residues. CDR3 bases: TGTGCCAGCAGTTTCCCTAAGGGGGAGCAGTTCTTC. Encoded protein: CASSFPKGEQFF.

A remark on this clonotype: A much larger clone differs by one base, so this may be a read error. The CDR3 sequence is CACSLLGGVSYEQYF. The CDR3 nucleotides are TGTGCCTGCAGCTTACTGGGGGGGGTGTCCTACGAGCAGTACTTC. The rearrangement links TRBV11-2 to TRBJ2-7, with TRBD2 matching 7 bases. The CDR3 runs to 15 residues. The V gene's germline CDR1 is SGHAT and CDR2 FQNNGV.

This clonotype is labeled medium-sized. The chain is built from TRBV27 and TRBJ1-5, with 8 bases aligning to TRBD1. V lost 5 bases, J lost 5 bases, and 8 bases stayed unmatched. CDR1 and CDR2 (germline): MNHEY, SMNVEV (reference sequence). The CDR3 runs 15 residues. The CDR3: CASSREGTGYQPQHF. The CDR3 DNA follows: TGTGCCAGCAGTCGCGAAGGGACAGGCTATCAGCCCCAGCATTTT.

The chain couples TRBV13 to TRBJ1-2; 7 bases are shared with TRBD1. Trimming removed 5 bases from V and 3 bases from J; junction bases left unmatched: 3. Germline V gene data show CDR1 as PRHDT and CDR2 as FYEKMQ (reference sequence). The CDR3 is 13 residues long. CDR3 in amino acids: CASSETGYYGYTF. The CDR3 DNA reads TGTGCCAGCAGCGAGACAGGGTACTATGGCTACACCTTC.

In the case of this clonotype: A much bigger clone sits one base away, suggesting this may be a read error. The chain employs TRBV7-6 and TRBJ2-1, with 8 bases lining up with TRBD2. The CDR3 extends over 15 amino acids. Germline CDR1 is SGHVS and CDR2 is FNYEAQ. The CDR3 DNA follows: TGTGCCAGCAGCTTAGGAGCGGGGGCCTACAGTGAGCAGTTCTTC. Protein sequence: CASSLGAGAYSEQFF.

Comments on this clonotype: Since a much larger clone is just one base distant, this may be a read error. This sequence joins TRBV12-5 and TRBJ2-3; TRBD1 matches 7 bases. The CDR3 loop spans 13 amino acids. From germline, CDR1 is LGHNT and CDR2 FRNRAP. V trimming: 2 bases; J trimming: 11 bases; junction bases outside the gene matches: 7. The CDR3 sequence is CASGLNTGVGQYF. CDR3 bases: TGTGCTAGTGGTTTGAATACAGGGGTGGGGCAGTATTTT.

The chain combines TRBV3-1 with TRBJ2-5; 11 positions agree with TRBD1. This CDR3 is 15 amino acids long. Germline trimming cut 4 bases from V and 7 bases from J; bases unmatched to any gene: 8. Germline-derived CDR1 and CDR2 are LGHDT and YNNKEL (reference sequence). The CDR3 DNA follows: TGTGCCAGCAGCCTAAGGACAGGGGGCTGGGGGACCCAGTACTTC. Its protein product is CASSLRTGGWGTQYF.

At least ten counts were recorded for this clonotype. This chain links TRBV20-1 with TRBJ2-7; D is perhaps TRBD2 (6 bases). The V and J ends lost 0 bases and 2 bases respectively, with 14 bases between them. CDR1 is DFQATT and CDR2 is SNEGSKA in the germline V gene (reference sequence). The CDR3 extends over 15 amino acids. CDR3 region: CSARELGLQTYEQYF. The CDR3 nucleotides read TGCAGTGCTAGAGAACTGGGACTTCAGACCTACGAGCAGTACTTC.

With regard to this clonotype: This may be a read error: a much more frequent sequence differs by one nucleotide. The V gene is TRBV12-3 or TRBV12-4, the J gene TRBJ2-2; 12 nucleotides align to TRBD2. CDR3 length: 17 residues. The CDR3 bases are TGTGCCAGCAGACCCGGACTAGCGGGAACCTTCACCGGGGGGCTGTTTTTT. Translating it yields CASRPGLAGTFTGGLFF.